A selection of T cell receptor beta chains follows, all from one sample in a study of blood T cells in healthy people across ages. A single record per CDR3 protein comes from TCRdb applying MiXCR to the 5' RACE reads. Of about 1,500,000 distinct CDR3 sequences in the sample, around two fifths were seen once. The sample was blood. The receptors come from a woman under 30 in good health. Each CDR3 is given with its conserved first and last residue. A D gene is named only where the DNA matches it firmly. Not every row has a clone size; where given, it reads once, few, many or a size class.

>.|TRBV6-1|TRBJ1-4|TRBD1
CASSGGTATNEKLFF
TGTGCCAGCAGTGGTGGGACAGCAACTAATGAAAAACTGTTTTTT
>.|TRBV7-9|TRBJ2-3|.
CVSSSDSWGYTDTQYF
TGTGTCAGCAGCTCCGATTCGTGGGGCTACACAGATACGCAGTATTTT
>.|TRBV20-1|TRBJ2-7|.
CSAREEGRGSYEQYF
TGCAGTGCTAGAGAGGAAGGGCGAGGGTCCTACGAGCAGTACTTC
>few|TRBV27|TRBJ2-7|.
CASSSPITYEQYF
TGTGCCAGCAGTTCCCCCATAACCTACGAGCAGTACTTC
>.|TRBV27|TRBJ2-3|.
CASSLSAADEIDTQYF
TGTGCCAGCAGTTTATCTGCCGCCGACGAGATCGATACGCAGTATTTT
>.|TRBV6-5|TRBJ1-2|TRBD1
CASSTRRDSLYGYTF
TGTGCCAGCAGTACCCGAAGGGACAGCCTCTATGGCTACACCTTC
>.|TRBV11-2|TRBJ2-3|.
CASSLRSNPNTDTQYF
TGTGCCAGCAGCTTAAGAAGCAATCCTAACACAGATACGCAGTATTTT
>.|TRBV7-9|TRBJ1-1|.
CASSLGGLQAFF
TGTGCCAGCAGCTTAGGGGGGCTTCAAGCTTTCTTT
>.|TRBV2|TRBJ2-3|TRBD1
CASSMDRVSTDTQYF
TGTGCCAGCAGTATGGACAGGGTTAGCACAGATACGCAGTATTTT
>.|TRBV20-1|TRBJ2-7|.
CSATPVNVLTRQYF
TGCAGTGCTACCCCTGTGAATGTGTTGACTCGGCAGTACTTC
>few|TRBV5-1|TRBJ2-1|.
CASSWIPQAYNEQFF
TGCGCCAGCAGCTGGATCCCCCAGGCCTACAATGAGCAGTTCTTC
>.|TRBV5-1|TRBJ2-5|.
CASSLDLAPQETQYF
TGCGCCAGCAGCTTGGACCTAGCGCCTCAAGAGACCCAGTACTTC
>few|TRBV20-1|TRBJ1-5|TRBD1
CSATIGGANQPQHF
TGCAGTGCAACCATAGGGGGCGCAAATCAGCCCCAGCATTTT
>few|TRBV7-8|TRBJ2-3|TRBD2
CASSLDSARTSSGTQYF
TGTGCCAGCAGCTTAGACTCTGCCCGAACCTCTAGCGGGACGCAGTATTTT
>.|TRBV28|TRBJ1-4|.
CASSALGPKLKKLFF
TGTGCCAGCAGTGCCCTCGGGCCCAAGTTAAAAAAACTGTTTTTT
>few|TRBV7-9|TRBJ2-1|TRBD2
CASSPRGLAGSYNEQFF
TGTGCCAGCAGCCCACGGGGACTAGCGGGCTCCTACAATGAGCAGTTCTTC
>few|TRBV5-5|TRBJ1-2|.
CASSWDTASKGYTF
TGTGCCAGCAGCTGGGACACGGCCTCCAAGGGCTACACCTTC
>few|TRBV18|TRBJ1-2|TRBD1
CASSSTGTGYTF
TGTGCCAGCTCATCGACAGGGACTGGCTACACCTTC
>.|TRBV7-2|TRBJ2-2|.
CASSINLALNTGELFF
TGTGCCAGCAGCATTAACCTAGCCCTAAACACCGGGGAGCTGTTTTTT
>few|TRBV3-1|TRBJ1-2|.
CASSRSGHRYTF
TGTGCCAGCAGCCGATCGGGACACCGCTACACCTTC